This T cell receptor beta chain was obtained from a study of cytomegalovirus exposure and HLA in healthy donors. Study findings and constraints: Several top significant clusters appeared, in a later analysis, to be linked to common viral pathogens.

A remark on this clone: Antigen unknown.

PCR primers comprised 60 Vbeta and 13 Jbeta primers. Sequenced by immunoSEQ multiplex PCR; TCRdb stores in-frame clones only, minus some. The sample has approximately 100,000 clones; over 70% are singletons. Sequenced sample: PBMCs. This clonotype originated in a man aged 18 to 30 in good health and CMV-seropositive.

The CDR3 sequence: CASISDTLYEQYF. DNA of the CDR3: TGTGCCAGCATCTCGGACACACTATACGAGCAGTACTTC. The chain carries TRBV6-1 and TRBJ2-7; a weak D match, TRBD1 (5 bases). Germline CDR1 and CDR2: MNHNS and SASEGT. The CDR3 length is 13 residues. The V and J ends lost 7 bases and 4 bases respectively, with 14 bases between them.